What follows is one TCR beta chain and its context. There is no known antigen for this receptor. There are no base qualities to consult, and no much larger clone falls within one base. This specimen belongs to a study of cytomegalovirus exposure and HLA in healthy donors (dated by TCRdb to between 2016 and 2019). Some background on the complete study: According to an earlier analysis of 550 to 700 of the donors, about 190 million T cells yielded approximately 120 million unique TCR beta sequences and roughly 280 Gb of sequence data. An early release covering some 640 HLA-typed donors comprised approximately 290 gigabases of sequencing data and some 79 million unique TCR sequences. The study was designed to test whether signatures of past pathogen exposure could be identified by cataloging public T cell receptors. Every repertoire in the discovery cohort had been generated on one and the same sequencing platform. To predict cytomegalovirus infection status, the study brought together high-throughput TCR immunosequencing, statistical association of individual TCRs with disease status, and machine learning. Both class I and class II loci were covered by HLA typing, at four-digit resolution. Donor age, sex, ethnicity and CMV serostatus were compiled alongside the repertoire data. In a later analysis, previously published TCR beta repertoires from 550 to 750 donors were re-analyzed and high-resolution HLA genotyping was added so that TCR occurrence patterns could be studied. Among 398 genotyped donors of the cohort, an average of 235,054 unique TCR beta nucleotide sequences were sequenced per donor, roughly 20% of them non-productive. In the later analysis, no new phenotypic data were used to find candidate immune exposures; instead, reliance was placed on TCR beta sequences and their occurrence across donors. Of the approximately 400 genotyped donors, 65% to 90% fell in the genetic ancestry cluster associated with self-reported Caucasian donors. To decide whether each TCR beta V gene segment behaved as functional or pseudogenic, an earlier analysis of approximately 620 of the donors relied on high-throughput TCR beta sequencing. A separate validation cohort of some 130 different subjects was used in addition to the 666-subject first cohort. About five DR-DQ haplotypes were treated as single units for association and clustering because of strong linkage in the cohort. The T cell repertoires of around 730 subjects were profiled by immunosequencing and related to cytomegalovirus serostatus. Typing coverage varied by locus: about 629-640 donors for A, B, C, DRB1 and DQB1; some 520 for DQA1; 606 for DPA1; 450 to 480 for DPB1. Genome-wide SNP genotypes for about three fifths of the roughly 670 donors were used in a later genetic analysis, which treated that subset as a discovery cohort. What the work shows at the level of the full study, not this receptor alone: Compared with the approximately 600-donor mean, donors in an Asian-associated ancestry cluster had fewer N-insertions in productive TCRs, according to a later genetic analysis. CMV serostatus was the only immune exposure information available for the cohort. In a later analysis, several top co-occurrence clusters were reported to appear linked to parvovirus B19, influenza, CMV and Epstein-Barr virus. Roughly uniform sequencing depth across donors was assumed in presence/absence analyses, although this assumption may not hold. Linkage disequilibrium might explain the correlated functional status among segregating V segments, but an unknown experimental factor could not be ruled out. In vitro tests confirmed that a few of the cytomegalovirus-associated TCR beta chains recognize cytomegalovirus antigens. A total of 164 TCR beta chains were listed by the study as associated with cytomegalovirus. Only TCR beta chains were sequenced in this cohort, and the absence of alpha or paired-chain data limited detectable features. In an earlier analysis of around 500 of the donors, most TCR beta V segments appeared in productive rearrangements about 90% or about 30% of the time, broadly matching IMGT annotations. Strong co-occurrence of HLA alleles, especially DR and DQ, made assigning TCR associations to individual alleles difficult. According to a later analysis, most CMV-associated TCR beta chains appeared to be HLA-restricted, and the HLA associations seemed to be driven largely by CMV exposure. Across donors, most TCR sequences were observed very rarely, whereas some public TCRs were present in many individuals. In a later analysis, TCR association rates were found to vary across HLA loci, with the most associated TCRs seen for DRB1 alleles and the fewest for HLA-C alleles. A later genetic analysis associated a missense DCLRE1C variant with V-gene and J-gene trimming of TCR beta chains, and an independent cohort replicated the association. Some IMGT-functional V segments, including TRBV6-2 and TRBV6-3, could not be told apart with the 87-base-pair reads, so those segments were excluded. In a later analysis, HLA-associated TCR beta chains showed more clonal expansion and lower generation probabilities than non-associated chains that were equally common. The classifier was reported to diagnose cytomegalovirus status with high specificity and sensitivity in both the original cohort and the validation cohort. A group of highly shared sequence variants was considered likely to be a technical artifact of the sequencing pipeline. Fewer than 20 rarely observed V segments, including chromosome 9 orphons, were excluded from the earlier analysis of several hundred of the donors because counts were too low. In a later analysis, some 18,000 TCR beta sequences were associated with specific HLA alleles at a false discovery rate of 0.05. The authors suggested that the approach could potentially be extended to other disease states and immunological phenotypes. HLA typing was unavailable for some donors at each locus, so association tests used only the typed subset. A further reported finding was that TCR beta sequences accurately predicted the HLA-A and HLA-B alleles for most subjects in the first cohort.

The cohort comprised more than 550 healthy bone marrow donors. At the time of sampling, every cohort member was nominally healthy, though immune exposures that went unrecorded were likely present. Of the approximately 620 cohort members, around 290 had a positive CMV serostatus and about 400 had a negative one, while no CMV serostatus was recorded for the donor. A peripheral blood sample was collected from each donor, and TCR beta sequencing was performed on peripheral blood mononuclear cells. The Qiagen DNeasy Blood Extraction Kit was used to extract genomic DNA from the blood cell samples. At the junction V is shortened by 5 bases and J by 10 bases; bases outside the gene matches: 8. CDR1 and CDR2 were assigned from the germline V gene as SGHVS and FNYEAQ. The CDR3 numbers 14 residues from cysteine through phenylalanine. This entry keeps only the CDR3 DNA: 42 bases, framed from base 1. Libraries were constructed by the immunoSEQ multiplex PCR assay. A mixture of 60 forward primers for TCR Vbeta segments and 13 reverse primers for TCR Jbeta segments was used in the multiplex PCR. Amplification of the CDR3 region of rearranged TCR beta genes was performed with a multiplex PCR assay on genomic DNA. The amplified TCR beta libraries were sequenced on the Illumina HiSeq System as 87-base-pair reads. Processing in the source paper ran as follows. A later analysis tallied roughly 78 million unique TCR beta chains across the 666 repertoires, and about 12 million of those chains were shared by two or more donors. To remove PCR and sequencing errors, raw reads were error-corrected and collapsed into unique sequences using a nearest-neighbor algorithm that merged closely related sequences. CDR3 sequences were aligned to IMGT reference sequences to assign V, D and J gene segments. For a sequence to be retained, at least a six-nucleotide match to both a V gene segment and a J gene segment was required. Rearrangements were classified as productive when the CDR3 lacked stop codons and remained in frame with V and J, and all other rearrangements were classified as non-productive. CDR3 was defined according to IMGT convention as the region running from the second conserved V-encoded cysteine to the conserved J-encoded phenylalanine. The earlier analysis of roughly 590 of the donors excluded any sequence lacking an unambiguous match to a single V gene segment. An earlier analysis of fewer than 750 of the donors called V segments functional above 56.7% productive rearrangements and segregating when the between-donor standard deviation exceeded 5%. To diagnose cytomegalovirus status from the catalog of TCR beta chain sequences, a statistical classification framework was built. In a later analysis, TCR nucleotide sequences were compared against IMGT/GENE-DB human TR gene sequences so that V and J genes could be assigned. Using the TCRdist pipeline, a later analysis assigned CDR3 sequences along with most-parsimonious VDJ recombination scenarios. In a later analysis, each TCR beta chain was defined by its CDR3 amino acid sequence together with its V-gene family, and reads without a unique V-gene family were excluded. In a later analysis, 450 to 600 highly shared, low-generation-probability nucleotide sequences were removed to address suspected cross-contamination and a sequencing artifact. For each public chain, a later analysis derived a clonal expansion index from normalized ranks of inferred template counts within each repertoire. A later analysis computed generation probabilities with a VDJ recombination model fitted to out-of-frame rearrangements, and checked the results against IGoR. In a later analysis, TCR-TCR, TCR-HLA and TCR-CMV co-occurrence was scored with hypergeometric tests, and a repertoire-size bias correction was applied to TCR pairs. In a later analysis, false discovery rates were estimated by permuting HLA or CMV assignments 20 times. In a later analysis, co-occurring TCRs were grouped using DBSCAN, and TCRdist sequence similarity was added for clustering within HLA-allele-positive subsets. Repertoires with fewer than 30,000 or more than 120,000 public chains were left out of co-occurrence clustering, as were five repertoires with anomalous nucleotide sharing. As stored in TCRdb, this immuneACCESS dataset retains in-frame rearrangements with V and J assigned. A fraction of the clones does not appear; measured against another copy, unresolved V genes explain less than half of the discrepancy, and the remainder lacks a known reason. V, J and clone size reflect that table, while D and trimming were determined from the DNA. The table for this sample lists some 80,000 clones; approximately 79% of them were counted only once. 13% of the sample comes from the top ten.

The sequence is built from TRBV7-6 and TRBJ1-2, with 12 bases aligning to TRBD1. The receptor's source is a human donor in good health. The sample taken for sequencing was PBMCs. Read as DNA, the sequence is TGTGCCAGCAGCCTGGGACAGGGGGCGTGGGACTACACCTTC. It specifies CASSLGQGAWDYTF.